This is a list of T cell receptor beta chains from one sample in a study of identical twins. MiXCR was run by TCRdb on the 5' RACE reads, yielding one entry per CDR3 protein. This table has under 250,000 distinct CDR3 sequences, 7.5% appearing once. The sample also formed part of further work on yellow fever vaccine responses in identical twins.

Sequencing was done on a sample of memory (CD45RO+) T cells sorted from blood. These receptors all come from a woman in her late teens or twenties in good health. Each CDR3 is given with its conserved first and last residue. Fields, in order: clone size, J gene, D gene, V gene, CDR3 DNA, CDR3 protein. A D gene is named only where the DNA matches it firmly. Where a row states a size, it is once, few, many or the class of an expanded clone; other rows omit it.

NA TRBJ2-1 NA TRBV11-2 TGTGCCAGCAGCTTACAGAGCTCCTACAATGAGCAGTTCTTC CASSLQSSYNEQFF
many TRBJ1-2 NA TRBV6-1 TGTGCCAGCAGCAAAGGGGAGGTCAATGGCTACACCTTC CASSKGEVNGYTF
many TRBJ2-1 TRBD2 TRBV7-6 TGTGCCAGCAGCCCCTTTAGCGGGAACAATGAGCAGTTCTTC CASSPFSGNNEQFF
many TRBJ2-3 TRBD2 TRBV4-1 TGCGCCAGCAGGGGGTGGAGCGGGAGAACAGATACGCAGTATTTT CASRGWSGRTDTQYF
NA TRBJ2-4 TRBD1 TRBV6-5 TGTGCCAGCGCGGACAGGGGAAACATTCAGTACTTC CASADRGNIQYF
many TRBJ1-4 NA TRBV7-2 TGTGCCAGCAGCCGGATCGGGGAAAAACTGTTTTTT CASSRIGEKLFF
NA TRBJ2-7 NA TRBV5-6 TGTGCCAGCAGCTTGAAGGGGACGACTACTCGGGAGCAGTACTTC CASSLKGTTTREQYF
many TRBJ1-5 NA TRBV28 TGTGCCAGCAGTCCTCTTGAGGCCCTGACCCAGCATTTT CASSPLEALTQHF
NA TRBJ1-5 NA TRBV14 TGTGCCAGCAGCCCAGGTGGGGGGGCGGTCAATCAGCCCCAGCATTTT CASSPGGGAVNQPQHF
NA TRBJ2-2 NA TRBV7-2 TGTGCCAGCAGCTTAAGGAGCCGATGGACCGGGGAGCTGTTTTTT CASSLRSRWTGELFF
NA TRBJ1-3 NA TRBV6-5 TGTGCCAGCAGTTATTTGACGGGCTCTGGAAACACCATATATTTT CASSYLTGSGNTIYF
many TRBJ2-1 TRBD2 TRBV9 TGTGCCAGCAGCTCTAGGGGGAGTCGGCTAGCGGGACTTCACTACAATGAGCAGTTCTTC CASSSRGSRLAGLHYNEQFF
many TRBJ2-7 TRBD1 TRBV2 TGTGCCAGCAGTGGCCGGGACAGGGGAATCCACGAGCAGTACTTC CASSGRDRGIHEQYF
many TRBJ2-1 TRBD1 TRBV12-3/TRBV12-4 TGTGCCAGCACCCGAGGGACAGGGGGCTTGTTCTTC CASTRGTGGLFF
many TRBJ1-1 NA TRBV6-5 TGTGCCAGCAGTTCTAGGGGGTTTGTTACTGAAGCTTTCTTT CASSSRGFVTEAFF
many TRBJ2-2 NA TRBV5-1 TGCGCCAGCAGCTTGCACCGCAACAGGTTCACCACCGGGGAGCTGTTTTTT CASSLHRNRFTTGELFF
few TRBJ2-2 TRBD1 TRBV2 TGTGCCAGCAGTCTGGACAGGGTAGTAGCCGGGGAGCTGTTTTTT CASSLDRVVAGELFF
NA TRBJ2-3 TRBD2 TRBV6-1 TGTGCCAGCACCCTAAGAAGCCTAGCGGGGGATTGGGGTACGCAGTATTTT CASTLRSLAGDWGTQYF
NA TRBJ1-1 TRBD1 TRBV2 TGTGCCAGCAGTGAGGAGGGGGCACGGACTGAAGCTTTCTTT CASSEEGARTEAFF
many TRBJ2-7 TRBD1 TRBV11-2 TGTGCCAGCAGCCGAGGGACAGCTGAATACTACGAGCAGTACTTC CASSRGTAEYYEQYF
few TRBJ2-6 TRBD2 TRBV14 TGTGCCAGCAGCCAACGGGGGGGGATTGGGGCCAACGTCCTGACTTTC CASSQRGGIGANVLTF
NA TRBJ2-5 NA TRBV5-1 TGCGCCAGCAGAACATACGGGCCGACTCAAGAGACCCAGTACTTC CASRTYGPTQETQYF
NA TRBJ2-1 TRBD2 TRBV7-3 TGTGCCAGCAGCATAGTCGGGGGGGCGAGCTCCTACAATGAGCAGTTCTTC CASSIVGGASSYNEQFF
many TRBJ2-7 TRBD1 TRBV20-1 TGCAGTGCTAGAGATCTAAGGGGACAGTTTGAGTACGAGCAGTACTTC CSARDLRGQFEYEQYF